This entry lists 18 T cell receptor beta chains sequenced from one sample in a study of T cell responses to AZD1222 COVID-19 vaccine (dated by TCRdb to the early 2020s). Receptor amplification or capture employed the immunoSEQ multiplex PCR assay. Drawn from immuneACCESS, this table holds only the in-frame rearrangements with V and J called that TCRdb kept. Clones are partly lost; checked studies trace under half to an unresolved V gene and leave the rest unexplained. The sample table contains more than 150,000 clones; only one count was recorded for 80% to 90% of them. Under 6.5% of the sample is held by the ten biggest clonotypes. Taken with the paper, the label for time point translates to: baseline before first vaccination. This material consisted of peripheral blood, taken on day 0 of AZD1222 vaccination. These receptors were taken from an adult in good health.

The chain is built from TRBV28 and TRBJ1-6; 8 bases fit TRBD1. Germline V gene sequence: CDR1 MDHEN, CDR2 SYDVKM. The CDR3 extends over 16 amino acids. V shed 5 bases, J shed 4 bases, and the junction held 7 bases outside the gene matches. The CDR3 spells CASSLDRGPYNSPLHF. DNA of the CDR3: TGTGCCAGCAGTCTAGACAGGGGCCCGTATAATTCACCCCTCCACTTT.

The genes are TRBV19 and TRBJ2-5, with unresolved D. The CDR3 covers 13 residues. Trimming stripped 6 bases from V and 2 bases from J, with 10 bases between. Germline CDR1 is LNHDA and CDR2 is SQIVND (reference sequence). This chain's CDR3 is CASRPLRQETQYF. For the CDR3, the DNA is TGTGCCAGTAGACCACTCCGACAAGAGACCCAGTACTTC.

This chain uses TRBV5-1 with TRBJ2-3; D is possibly TRBD2 (5 bases). Trimming took off 4 bases at V and 3 bases at J, with 9 bases between the two ends. The germline CDR1 and CDR2 sequences are SGHRS and YFSETQ. The CDR3 is made up of 13 amino acids. Here the CDR3 reads CASSVPGTDTQYF. CDR3 nucleotides: TGCGCCAGCAGCGTGCCGGGGACAGATACGCAGTATTTT.

The chain is built from TRBV4-3 and TRBJ2-1; no reliable D call. Trimming took off 3 bases at V and 2 bases at J, with 11 bases between the two ends. Germline CDR1 is LGHNA and CDR2 is YSLEER. CDR3 length: 15 amino acids. The CDR3: CASSQSRLTYNEQFF. DNA for the CDR3: TGCGCCAGCAGCCAGAGTAGACTTACCTACAATGAGCAGTTCTTC.

In DNA, the CDR3 is TGCGCCAGCAGCTTGGGGCGGGGGGGCACAGATACGCAGTATTTT. It is translated as CASSLGRGGTDTQYF. The V call is TRBV5-1, the J call TRBJ2-3, with 8 bases identical to TRBD2. Unmatched junction bases numbered 1, after V lost 0 bases and J lost 1 base. CDR1 SGHRS and CDR2 YFSETQ come from the germline V gene. This CDR3 is 15 amino acids long.

Only one count was recorded for this clone. The chain uses TRBV12-5 and TRBJ1-2, with TRBD1 matching 8 bases. This CDR3 is 13 amino acids long. After removal of 5 bases from V and 8 bases from J, the junction contained 7 bases not matched to a gene. Germline V gene data show CDR1 as LGHNT and CDR2 as FRNRAP. The CDR3 coding sequence is TGTGCTAGTGGTATCGGACAGGGTTTCGGCTACACCTTC. It specifies CASGIGQGFGYTF.

The genes are TRBV9 and TRBJ1-6, with no clear D. The germline gives CDR1 SGDLS, CDR2 YYNGEE. The CDR3 loop spans 13 amino acids. The ends were cut back, 0 bases at V and 9 bases at J, with 7 bases in the middle. The CDR3 nucleotides read TGTGCCAGCAGCGTAGGATGGATTTCACCCCTCCACTTT. This sequence encodes CASSVGWISPLHF.

J is TRBJ1-2 and V is TRBV7-2; 8 positions match TRBD1. The ends lost 5 bases at V and 1 base at J; junction bases unmatched: 6. Germline CDR1 SGHTA, CDR2 FQGNSA. The CDR3 extends over 15 amino acids. The CDR3 DNA reads as TGTGCCAGCAGCCCCAGGGGGCCCCATAACTATGGCTACACCTTC. Translated, it gives CASSPRGPHNYGYTF. The full variable domain, its missing parts supplied by reference TRBV7-2 and TRBJ1-2, is GAGVSQSPSNKVTEKGKDVELRCDPISGHTALYWYRQSLGQGLEFLIYFQGNSAPDKSGLPSDRFSAERTGGSVSTLTIQRTQQEDSAVYLCASSPRGPHNYGYTFGSGTRLTVV.

For the CDR3, the DNA is TGCGCCAGCAGCCAGGACAGGGGGCTTAGTTCACCCCTCCACTTT. It yields the protein CASSQDRGLSSPLHF. The chain is built from TRBV4-3 and TRBJ1-6; 11 nucleotides align to TRBD1. CDR1 LGHNA and CDR2 YSLEER come from the germline V gene. The CDR3 has 15 residues. The ends lost 3 bases at V and 9 bases at J; junction bases unmatched: 4.

CDR3 sequence (DNA): TGCGCCAGCAGCCCCAGGCCTGGGGGAGAGGCTGAAGCTTTCTTT. Residues: CASSPRPGGEAEAFF. The chain carries TRBV4-3 and TRBJ1-1; D may be TRBD1 (5 bases). The ends were cut back, 4 bases at V and 6 bases at J, with 18 bases in the middle. CDR1 and CDR2 from the germline V gene are LGHNA and YSLEER. CDR3 length: 15 residues.

This sequence joins TRBV27 and TRBJ2-6; weak D call: TRBD1 (6 bases). Germline CDR1 MNHEY, CDR2 SMNVEV (reference sequence). V shed 6 bases and J shed 1 base, with 13 bases lying between them. The CDR3 is made up of 16 amino acids. The chain's CDR3 is CASRSVTGSGANVLTF. CDR3 DNA: TGTGCCAGCAGATCTGTTACAGGGTCTGGGGCCAACGTCCTGACTTTC.

The V call is TRBV4-2, the J call TRBJ2-3, with TRBD2 as a possible D gene (6 bases). The CDR3 totals 14 residues. Trimming shortened V by 4 bases and J by 3 bases, and 11 bases separated the two germline ends. CDR1 and CDR2 (germline): LGHNA, YNFKEQ. Here the CDR3 DNA reads TGTGCCAGCAGCCCCCCTAGCGAGACAGATACGCAGTATTTT. Amino acids: CASSPPSETDTQYF.

V and J are TRBV30 and TRBJ1-5, with TRBD1 identical over 7 bases. Losses at the gene ends were 1 base for V and 2 bases for J; bases not matched to a gene: 2. The CDR3 has 14 amino acids. Germline V CDR1 and CDR2: GTSNPN, SVGIG (reference sequence). The CDR3 sequence is CAWSAGTGNQPQHF. In DNA form, the CDR3 reads TGTGCCTGGAGTGCTGGGACAGGCAATCAGCCCCAGCATTTT.

The rearrangement joins TRBV7-2 to TRBJ2-1, with D hard to call. Deletions cut 3 bases from V and 6 bases from J, with 6 bases between. This CDR3 region has 12 residues. Germline V gene sequence: CDR1 SGHTA, CDR2 FQGNSA. The CDR3 region is CASSFDSNEQFF. CDR3 sequence (DNA): TGTGCCAGCAGCTTTGACTCCAATGAGCAGTTCTTC.

The chain uses TRBV2 and TRBJ1-3, with 8 bases identical to TRBD1. CDR1 and CDR2 from the germline V gene are SNHLY and FYNNEI. Trimming removed 3 bases from V and 1 base from J; junction bases left unmatched: 2. The length of the CDR3 is 15 residues. Here the CDR3 reads CASSERTGSGNTIYF. In DNA, the CDR3 is TGTGCCAGCAGTGAGAGGACAGGGTCTGGAAACACCATATATTTT. Looking up the rest from reference TRBV2 and TRBJ1-3 gives the full variable domain: EPEVTQTPSHQVTQMGQEVILRCVPISNHLYFYWYRQILGQKVEFLVSFYNNEISEKSEIFDDQFSVERPDGSNFTLKIRSTKLEDSAMYFCASSERTGSGNTIYFGEGSWLTVV.

This chain connects TRBV2 to TRBJ2-3; TRBD2 might be the D (6 bases). The germline V and J ends were trimmed by 11 bases and 0 bases, with 6 bases remaining between them. From germline, CDR1 is SNHLY and CDR2 FYNNEI. The CDR3 has 11 residues. DNA of the CDR3: TGTGCCGGGGGGAGCACAGATACGCAGTATTTT. Its protein product is CAGGSTDTQYF.

The chain has TRBV27 and TRBJ2-7; D perhaps matches TRBD1 (6 bases). The V end lost 4 bases, the J end lost 7 bases, and 11 bases lay between the germline ends. The CDR3 loop spans 12 amino acids. From germline, CDR1 is MNHEY and CDR2 SMNVEV (reference sequence). The CDR3 here is CASSSFTGEQYF. DNA of the CDR3: TGTGCCAGCAGTTCCTTCACAGGGGAGCAGTACTTC.

The gene calls are TRBV6-1 and TRBJ2-1, with D perhaps TRBD1 (5 bases). The V end was cut by 3 bases, the J end by 7 bases, with 16 bases between. The CDR3 is 15 amino acids. Per germline, CDR1 MNHNS and CDR2 SASEGT. Here the CDR3 reads CASSDHRRPLNEQFF. The CDR3 DNA is TGTGCCAGCAGTGACCACAGGCGGCCACTTAATGAGCAGTTCTTC.